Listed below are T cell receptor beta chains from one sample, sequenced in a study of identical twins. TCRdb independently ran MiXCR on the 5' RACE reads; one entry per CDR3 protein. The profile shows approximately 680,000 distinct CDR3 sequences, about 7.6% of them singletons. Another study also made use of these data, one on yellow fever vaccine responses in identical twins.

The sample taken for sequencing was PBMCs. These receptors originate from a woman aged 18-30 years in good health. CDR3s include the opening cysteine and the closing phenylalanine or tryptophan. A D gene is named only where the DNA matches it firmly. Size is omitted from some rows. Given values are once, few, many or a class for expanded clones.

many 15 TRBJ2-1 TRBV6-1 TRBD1 TGTGCCAGCAGTGGACCCGGGACAGGGGGCAATGAGCAGTTCTTC CASSGPGTGGNEQFF
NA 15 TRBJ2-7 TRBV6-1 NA TGTGCCAGCAGTTCGGGTGCAGGGGGGAACTACGAGCAGTACTTC CASSSGAGGNYEQYF
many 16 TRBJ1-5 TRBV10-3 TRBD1 TGTGCCATCAGTGCCGCCGGACAGGGGAGCAATCAGCCCCAGCATTTT CAISAAGQGSNQPQHF
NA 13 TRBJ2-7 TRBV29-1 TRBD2 TGCAGCGTTGCGGGACTAGCTGGCTACGAGCAGTACTTC CSVAGLAGYEQYF
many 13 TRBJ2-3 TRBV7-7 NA TGTGCCAGCAGCTTACGAGGGGCAGATACGCAGTATTTT CASSLRGADTQYF
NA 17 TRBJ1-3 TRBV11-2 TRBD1 TGTGCCAGCAGCCCGGGACAGGCAATTGCCTCTGGAAACACCATATATTTT CASSPGQAIASGNTIYF
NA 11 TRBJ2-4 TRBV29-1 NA TGCAGCGTTGATTACAGAAACATTCAGTACTTC CSVDYRNIQYF
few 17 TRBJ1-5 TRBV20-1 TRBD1 TGCAGTGCTAGAGATACAGGGGGCCGGTATAGCAATCAGCCCCAGCATTTT CSARDTGGRYSNQPQHF
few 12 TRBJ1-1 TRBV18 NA TGTGCCAGCTCACCGTTGATGACTGAAGCTTTCTTT CASSPLMTEAFF
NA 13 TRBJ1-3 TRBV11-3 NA TGTGCCAGCAGCTCGACAGCTGGAAACACCATATATTTT CASSSTAGNTIYF
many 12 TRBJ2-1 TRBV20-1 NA TGCAGTGCTAGGTTAATGGGGGATGAGCAGTTCTTC CSARLMGDEQFF
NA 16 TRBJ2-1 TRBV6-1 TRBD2 TGTGCCAGCAGCCCCGGGGGGACTAGCGGGTACTATGAGCAGTTCTTC CASSPGGTSGYYEQFF
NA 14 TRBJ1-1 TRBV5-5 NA TGTGCCAGCAGCAAGGGTCCCACGGAAGCTGAAGCTTTCTTT CASSKGPTEAEAFF
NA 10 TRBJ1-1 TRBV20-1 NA TGCAGTGCAAGACAGGTTGAAGCTTTCTTT CSARQVEAFF
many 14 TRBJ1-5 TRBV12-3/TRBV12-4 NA TGTGCCAGCAGGAAAACAGGGCTCAATCAGCCCCAGCATTTT CASRKTGLNQPQHF
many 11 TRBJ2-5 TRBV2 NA TGTGCCAGCAGTGAAGCGAGATACCAGTACTTC CASSEARYQYF
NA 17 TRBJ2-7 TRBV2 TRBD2 TGTGCCAGCAGCCGGACTAGCGGGAGGGAACCTTCCTACGAGCAGTACTTC CASSRTSGREPSYEQYF
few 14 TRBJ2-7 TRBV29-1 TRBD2 TGCAGCGTTACTTCCGGGGGGGCTTCCTACGAGCAGTACTTC CSVTSGGASYEQYF
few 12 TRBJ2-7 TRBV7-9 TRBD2 TGTGCCAGCAGCTACGGACTAGGCGGGCAGTACTTC CASSYGLGGQYF
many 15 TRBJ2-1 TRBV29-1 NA TGCAGCGTTGGCCCGGTGGGGCGGATGTACAATGAGCAGTTCTTC CSVGPVGRMYNEQFF
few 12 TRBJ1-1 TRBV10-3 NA TGTGCCATCAGTGAGGAATTTATCGGAGCTTTCTTT CAISEEFIGAFF
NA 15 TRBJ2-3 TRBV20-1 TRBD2 TGCAGTGCTCCTCCCCACGGGGGGGGCACAGATACGCAGTATTTT CSAPPHGGGTDTQYF
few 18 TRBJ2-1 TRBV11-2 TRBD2 TGTGCCAGCAGCTTAGAACTAGCGGGCGCCAGCTCCTACAATGAGCAGTTCTTC CASSLELAGASSYNEQFF
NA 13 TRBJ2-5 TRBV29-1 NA TGCAGCGTTGAAGGAACAGGGACGGAGACCCAGTACTTC CSVEGTGTETQYF
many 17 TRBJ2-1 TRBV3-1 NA TGTGCCAGCAGCCAAGCCCGTGAGTCTAGCTCCTACAATGAGCAGTTCTTC CASSQARESSSYNEQFF
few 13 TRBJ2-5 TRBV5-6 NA TGTGCCAGCAGCTTTGTGGGACAAGAGACCCAGTACTTC CASSFVGQETQYF
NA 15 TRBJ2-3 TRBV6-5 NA TGTGCCAGCAGTTACGGCAGGGCAGGCACAGATACGCAGTATTTT CASSYGRAGTDTQYF
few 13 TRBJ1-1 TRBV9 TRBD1 TGTGCCAGCAGCGGAGGGGGCGACACTGAAGCTTTCTTT CASSGGGDTEAFF
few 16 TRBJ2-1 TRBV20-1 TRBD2 TGCAGTGCTAGAGGTCTCGGACTAGCCGGGTACAATGAGCAGTTCTTC CSARGLGLAGYNEQFF
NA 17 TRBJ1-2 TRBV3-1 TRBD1 TGTGCCAGCAGCCAAGCTAGAACAGGGGACGTACGCTATGGCTACACCTTC CASSQARTGDVRYGYTF
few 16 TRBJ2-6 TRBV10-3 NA TGTGCCATCGCCGACAGCGTCCTCTCTGGGGCCAACGTCCTGACTTTC CAIADSVLSGANVLTF
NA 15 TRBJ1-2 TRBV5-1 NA TGCGCCAGCAGCTTGGAAAGGGAGTGGGGCTATGGCTACACCTTC CASSLEREWGYGYTF
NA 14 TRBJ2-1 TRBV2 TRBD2 TGTGCCAGCATCGAACTAGCGGGAGACAATGAGCAGTTCTTC CASIELAGDNEQFF
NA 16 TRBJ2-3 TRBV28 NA TGTGCCAGCAGTCTCAAAGGAGGTGGAAGCACAGATACGCAGTATTTT CASSLKGGGSTDTQYF
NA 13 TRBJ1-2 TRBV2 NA TGTGCCAGCCTGCTAGCGACCAACTATGGCTACACCTTC CASLLATNYGYTF
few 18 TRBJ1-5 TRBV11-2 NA TGTGCCAGCAGCGAAAGGGGTCTGGCCCTCTCTAGCAATCAGCCCCAGCATTTT CASSERGLALSSNQPQHF
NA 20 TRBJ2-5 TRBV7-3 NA TGTGCCAGCAGCCCAAGAATACTAGCCGATCCTCCAGATACTCAAGAGACCCAGTACTTC CASSPRILADPPDTQETQYF
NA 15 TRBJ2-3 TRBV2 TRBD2 TGTGCCAGCAGTGAACGGGAGGGCGGTACAGATACGCAGTATTTT CASSEREGGTDTQYF
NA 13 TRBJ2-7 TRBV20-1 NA TGCAGTGCTAGAGACCCCCAGGGGCGGGAGCAGTACTTC CSARDPQGREQYF
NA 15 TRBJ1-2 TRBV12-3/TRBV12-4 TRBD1 TGTGCCAGCAGCCCCCCCCTGACAGGGGACTTTGGCTACACCTTC CASSPPLTGDFGYTF
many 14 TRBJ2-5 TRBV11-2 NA TGTGCCAGCAGCCCCCGGCGGTTTAGAGAGACCCAGTACTTC CASSPRRFRETQYF
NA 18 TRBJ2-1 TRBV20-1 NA TGCAGTGCTAGAGAGGACGGGAGACCCCTGAGCTCCTACAATGAGCAGTTCTTC CSAREDGRPLSSYNEQFF
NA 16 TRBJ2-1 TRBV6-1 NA TGTGCCAGCATGCGATTCACGGGGAGCTCCTACAATGAGCAGTTCTTC CASMRFTGSSYNEQFF
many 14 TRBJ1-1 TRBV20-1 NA TGCAGTGCTAGAGATCGGCGGGCTAACACTGAAGCTTTCTTT CSARDRRANTEAFF
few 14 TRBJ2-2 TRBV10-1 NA TGCGCCAGCAGTTACCACGCGAACACCGGGGAGCTGTTTTTT CASSYHANTGELFF
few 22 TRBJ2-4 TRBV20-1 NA TGCAGTGCTCGCCGGGGGCTAGCTGCGGGATCGCCGAACTTACTAGCCAAAAACATTCAGTACTTC CSARRGLAAGSPNLLAKNIQYF
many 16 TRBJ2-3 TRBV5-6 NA TGTGCCAGCAGCTTGGAATTGGCGGGACACACAGATACGCAGTATTTT CASSLELAGHTDTQYF
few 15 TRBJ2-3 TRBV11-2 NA TGTGCCAGCAGCCCAGCGGGCCTGGGCACAGATACGCAGTATTTT CASSPAGLGTDTQYF
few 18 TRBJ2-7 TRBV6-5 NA TGTGCCAGCAGTTACTCCGTCCTCTTAGAGGGGTCGCCCTACGAGCAGTACTTC CASSYSVLLEGSPYEQYF